Presented here are 10 T cell receptor beta chains from one specimen sequenced in a study of blood T cells in healthy people across ages. Combining a sample-barcoded 5' primer with a J-beta primer mix, a second PCR ran for about 7 to 11 cycles. TCRdb reprocessed the 5' RACE reads with MiXCR, giving one entry per CDR3 protein. The sample lists 650,000 to 800,000 distinct CDR3 sequences; 40% to 50% were seen once. The sequenced material came from blood. The source is a man in his 60s in good health.

This clonotype was detected many times. The CDR3, as DNA: TGCAGTGCTAGAGTAGCTAGCGGGGGCTATGAGCAGTTCTTC. It is translated as CSARVASGGYEQFF. The chain carries TRBV20-1 and TRBJ2-1, with 10 bases matching TRBD2. CDR3 size: 14 residues. In germline, CDR1 is DFQATT, CDR2 SNEGSKA (reference sequence). With 1 base clipped from V and 8 bases from J, the junction kept 5 bases outside the gene matches.

This clonotype was observed a few times. V gene TRBV7-3 combines with J gene TRBJ2-7; D gene uncertain. Trimming stripped 1 base from V and 5 bases from J, with 12 bases between. Germline-derived CDR1 and CDR2 are SGHTA and FQGTGA. The CDR3 loop spans 14 amino acids. The CDR3 coding sequence is TGTGCCAGCAGCTTAATGGGGTCCTCGGACGAGCAGTACTTC. Protein product: CASSLMGSSDEQYF.

This clonotype was recorded many times. CDR3 amino acids: CASSLVGGRGETGANVLTF. The CDR3 bases are TGTGCCAGCAGCTTAGTCGGGGGGCGCGGGGAAACTGGGGCCAACGTCCTGACTTTC. This sequence joins TRBV7-9 and TRBJ2-6; tentative D call: TRBD2 (7 bases). With 1 base removed from V and 2 bases from J, the gap between germline ends came to 18 bases. The CDR3 contains 19 residues. Germline V gene lookup returns CDR1 SEHNR and CDR2 FQNEAQ (reference sequence). Combining the CDR3 with reference TRBV7-9 and TRBJ2-6 gives the whole variable domain DTGVSQNPRHKITKRGQNVTFRCDPISEHNRLYWYRQTLGQGPEFLTYFQNEAQLEKSRLLSDRFSAERPKGSFSTLEIQRTEQGDSAMYLCASSLVGGRGETGANVLTFGAGSRLTVL.

This rearrangement joins TRBV13 to TRBJ1-1; 8 positions agree with TRBD1. CDR1 and CDR2 from the germline V gene are PRHDT and FYEKMQ (reference sequence). The CDR3 extends over 17 amino acids. V gave up 1 base and J gave up 1 base; unmatched junction bases: 8. The CDR3 here is CASSLVARGQGNTEAFF. In DNA form, the CDR3 reads TGTGCCAGCAGCTTAGTTGCCAGGGGGCAGGGGAACACTGAAGCTTTCTTT.

J is TRBJ2-2 and V is TRBV12-3 or TRBV12-4; possibly TRBD1 or TRBD2 for D (6 bases each). CDR3 size: 16 residues. With 1 base removed from V and 5 bases from J, the gap between germline ends came to 14 bases. The CDR3 is CASSLVLGAGTGELFF. CDR3 DNA: TGTGCCAGCAGTTTAGTGCTGGGGGCGGGAACCGGGGAGCTGTTTTTT.

The chain combines TRBV7-8 with TRBJ2-7, with a weak D call TRBD1 (6 bases). Trimming took 5 bases from V and 4 from J, leaving 21 bases between them. The CDR3 totals 16 residues. The germline V gene has CDR1 SGHVS and CDR2 FQNEAQ. In DNA form, the CDR3 reads TGTGCCAGCAGCCGTACTCAGGGGAATCTTCGGTACGAGCAGTACTTC. It codes for CASSRTQGNLRYEQYF.

The rearrangement uses TRBV7-6 and TRBJ1-1; the D is unclear. The CDR3 sequence is 14 residues long. Germline CDR1 and CDR2: SGHVS and FNYEAQ. V lost 1 base and J lost 5, with 11 bases in between. This CDR3 reads CASSLESAGTEAFF. DNA for the CDR3: TGTGCCAGCAGCTTAGAATCAGCCGGAACTGAAGCTTTCTTT.

This chain links TRBV10-3 with TRBJ2-7; D may be TRBD2 (6 bases). The CDR3 runs 14 residues. Between the trimmed V and J ends, which lost 4 bases and 9 bases, there was a span of 19 bases. Germline CDR1 reads ENHRY; CDR2 reads SYGVKD. CDR3 in amino acids: CAISVRLGGDGQYF. The CDR3 DNA sequence: TGTGCCATCAGTGTGCGACTAGGAGGCGACGGGCAGTACTTC.

The rearrangement joins TRBV7-2 to TRBJ2-4; 7 bases agree with TRBD1. The J call may not be correct, given that the DNA end is closer to TRBJ2-7. CDR1 and CDR2 from the germline V gene are SGHTA and FQGNSA. This CDR3 is 14 amino acids long. CDR3 residues: CASSFDRDMYEQYF. The CDR3 nucleotides read TGTGCCAGCAGCTTTGACAGGGACATGTACGAGCAGTACTTC.

This clonotype was seen a few times. The rearrangement uses TRBV13 and TRBJ2-7; no clear D gene. The ends were cut back, 2 bases at V and 5 bases at J, with 13 bases in the middle. The CDR3 has 14 residues. Germline V gene data show CDR1 as PRHDT and CDR2 as FYEKMQ (reference sequence). The CDR3: CASSLLKRVHEQYF. The CDR3 DNA is TGTGCCAGCAGCTTATTGAAAAGGGTCCACGAGCAGTACTTC.